This TCR beta chain is drawn from a study of naive and memory T cell subsets. General observations from the study: Potentially, T cell activation and differentiation skew this RNA-based measurement.

Four PCR rounds used nested alpha and beta constant region primers plus the SP2 primer. Reverse transcription of blood and skin TCR RNA was primed at alpha and beta constant regions. MiXCR, applied by TCRdb to the 5' RACE reads, yields one record per CDR3 protein. The profile shows about 57,000 distinct CDR3 sequences, around 8% of them singletons. Trimming cost V 3 bases and J 0 bases, with 10 bases left between them. CDR1 is LNHDA and CDR2 is SQIVND in the germline V gene (reference sequence). This CDR3 contains 15 residues. The library had UMIs added by 3' ligation of an oligonucleotide to TCR cDNA. Whole-blood samples were roughly 2.3 ml of peripheral blood from healthy adult volunteers. Input was about 1 to 1,100 ng of DNase-treated total RNA without cell sorting. This clonotype was picked up many times. The antigen remains unidentified.

The origin of this receptor is a female donor in good health. The chain uses TRBV19 and TRBJ2-3, with unresolved D. The CDR3 DNA sequence: TGTGCCAGTAGTATTAGCTATACTAGCACAGATACGCAGTATTTT. Translating gives CASSISYTSTDTQYF.